The T cell receptor (beta chain) described here comes from a study of monozygotic twins with inflammatory bowel disease. General observations from the study: The analysis yielded no support for one strong signal or clonotype associated with IBD.

CDR1 LGHNA and CDR2 YSLEER come from the germline V gene. This CDR3 contains 15 residues. A word on this clonotype: Its antigen remains unidentified.

It was 3,000 to 4,000 ng of total RNA that each TCR library used. With the 5' RACE reads reprocessed, TCRdb shows one record per CDR3 protein and no DNA. The sample data list 150,000 to 200,000 distinct CDR3 sequences. Sequencing was done on a sample of blood. The sequence came from a human donor with ulcerative colitis or Crohn's disease, or a healthy co-twin of an affected twin (not recorded which). The V and J genes are TRBV4-3 and TRBJ1-1; as DNA is missing, the TRBD1 call by TCRdb cannot be tested. This CDR3 is CASSQEGQGHTEAFF.